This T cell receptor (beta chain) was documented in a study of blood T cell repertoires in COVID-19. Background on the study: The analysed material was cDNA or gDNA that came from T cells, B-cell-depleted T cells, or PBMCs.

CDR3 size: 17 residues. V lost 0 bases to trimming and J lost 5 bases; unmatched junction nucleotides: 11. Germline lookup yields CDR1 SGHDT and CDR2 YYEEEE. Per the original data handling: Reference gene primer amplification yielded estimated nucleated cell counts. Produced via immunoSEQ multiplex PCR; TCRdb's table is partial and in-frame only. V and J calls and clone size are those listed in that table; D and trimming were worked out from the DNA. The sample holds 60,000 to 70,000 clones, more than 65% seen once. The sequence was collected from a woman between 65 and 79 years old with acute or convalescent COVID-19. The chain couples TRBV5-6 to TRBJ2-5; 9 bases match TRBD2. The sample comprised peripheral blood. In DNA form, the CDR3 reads TGTGCCAGCAGCTTGGGAGCGGGGGGCACCGCAATTGAGACCCAGTACTTC. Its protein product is CASSLGAGGTAIETQYF.